Here is one T cell receptor (beta chain) with its context. The data were obtained in a study of blood T cell repertoires in COVID-19. Turning to the study itself: Whether acute or convalescent, the COVID-19 samples came from the United States, Italy and Spain.

The CDR3 length is 15 residues. Trimming at V came to 3 bases and at J to 5 bases, leaving 7 bases not matched to a gene. The germline gives CDR1 SGHNT, CDR2 YYREEE (reference sequence). Seattle patient enrollment occurred during active infection, with longitudinal follow-up thereafter. Authors' methods: Estimates of nucleated cell counts were drawn from the amplification of reference gene primers. Here immunoSEQ multiplex PCR was the method, and the copy in TCRdb shows in-frame clones only, minus some. V, J and clone size derive from that table, while D and trimming were established from the DNA sequence. The sample holds about 350,000 clones, 75% to 90% seen once.

J is TRBJ2-2 and V is TRBV5-4, with 7 nucleotides matching TRBD2. The sequenced material came from peripheral blood. This TCR was sampled from a woman aged 45 to 65 with COVID-19, enrolled during active disease. The chain's CDR3 is CASSSLPGGTGELFF. The CDR3 DNA sequence: TGTGCCAGCAGCTCCCTTCCGGGAGGTACCGGGGAGCTGTTTTTT.